This T cell receptor beta chain was profiled in a study of T cell changes during pregnancy in multiple sclerosis. The V end was cut by 0 bases, the J end by 0 bases, with 12 bases between. Per the germline V gene, CDR1 is LNHDA and CDR2 is SQIVND (reference sequence). The CDR3 extends over 17 amino acids. The protocol was immunoSEQ multiplex PCR, while the TCRdb copy is restricted to in-frame clones and leaves out a portion. The sample contains over 60,000 clones, 91% of which appear only once. The source is a female donor in good health, enrolled as a control in a pregnancy study. The chain has TRBV19 and TRBJ1-5, with D possibly being TRBD1 (5 bases). The specimen was CD4+ T cells from peripheral blood mononuclear cells, collected in the third trimester of pregnancy. This chain's CDR3 is CASSIDGAGHSNQPQHF. The CDR3 coding sequence is TGTGCCAGTAGTATAGATGGGGCAGGCCATAGCAATCAGCCCCAGCATTTT.